This T cell receptor beta chain was retrieved from a study of CD8 T cells in ankylosing spondylitis. Findings and limits, study-wide: For ankylosing spondylitis blood, a TCR beta motif of 7 or 8 highly homologous variants appeared characteristic. Disease-linked clones were found to be CD8+ and relatively rare in peripheral blood. There were earlier reports of some motif variants in reactive arthritis synovial fluid and blood.

Quantitative molecular-barcoded 5'-RACE generated the TCR beta libraries. TCRdb reprocessed the 5' RACE reads with MiXCR, giving one entry per CDR3 protein. The sample holds over 450,000 distinct CDR3 sequences, about 13% seen once. Trimming took 1 base from V and 8 from J; bases not matched to a gene: 5. Germline lookup yields CDR1 DFQATT and CDR2 SNEGSKA (reference sequence). This CDR3 has 15 amino acids. This clonotype has only a few counts. Its target is unknown. This chain connects TRBV20-1 to TRBJ2-1; 13 bases line up with TRBD2. The TCR originated in a male donor with ankylosing spondylitis. Material for sequencing was blood, either unsorted or a sorted T cell fraction (not recorded which). CDR3 bases: TGCAGTGCTAGAGCACTAGCGGGAGGGCCCGATGAGCAGTTCTTC. Protein sequence: CSARALAGGPDEQFF.